In its sample, the clone carrying this T cell receptor (beta chain) was seen a few times. What it binds is not known. This specimen belongs to a study of breast tumors, draining lymph nodes, adjacent tissues. General study results and limits: Data fit most tumor T cells coming from lymph node, expanding in tumor. Tumor T cell lymph node origin was a supported hypothesis, not proven. Tumor TCR diversity was below lymph nodes but above nontumor tissue.

Axillary draining lymph nodes of breast cancer patients supplied the node samples. Germline-derived CDR1 and CDR2 are LGHDT and YNNKEL (reference sequence). The V and J ends lost 1 base and 2 bases respectively, with 8 bases between them. This CDR3 contains 14 residues. TCRdb processed the multiplex PCR reads anew with MiXCR; each CDR3 protein has one entry. The sample includes 290,000 or so distinct CDR3 sequences, roughly 30% of them seen just once. The specimen was axillary lymph node tissue. The chain is built from TRBV3-1 and TRBJ2-5; D remains unclear. This TCR came from a female donor with breast cancer. Some clones in this sample may be carry-over from other donors' samples. Here the CDR3 reads CASSQAGDQETQYF. In nucleotides, the CDR3 is TGTGCCAGCAGCCAAGCGGGCGATCAAGAGACCCAGTACTTC.